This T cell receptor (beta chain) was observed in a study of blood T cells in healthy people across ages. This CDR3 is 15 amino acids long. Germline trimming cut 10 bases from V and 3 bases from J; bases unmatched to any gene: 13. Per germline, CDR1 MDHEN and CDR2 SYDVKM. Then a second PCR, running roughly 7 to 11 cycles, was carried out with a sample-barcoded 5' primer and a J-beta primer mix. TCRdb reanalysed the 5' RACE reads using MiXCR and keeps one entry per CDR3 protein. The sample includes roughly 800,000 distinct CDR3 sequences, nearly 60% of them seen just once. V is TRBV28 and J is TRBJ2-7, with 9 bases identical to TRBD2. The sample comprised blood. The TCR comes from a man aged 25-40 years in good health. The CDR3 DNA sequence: TGTGCCACCCTACCCCCAAAGACTAGCGGCTACGAGCAGTACTTC. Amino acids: CATLPPKTSGYEQYF.